This T cell receptor beta chain derives from a study of cytomegalovirus exposure and HLA in healthy donors. Study results and limitations: It was reported that TCR beta sequences correctly inferred the HLA-A and HLA-B alleles for most subjects.

The trim removed 1 base at V and 9 bases at J, leaving 8 bases unmatched. The V gene's germline CDR1 is MGHRA and CDR2 YSYEKL. CDR3 length: 16 residues. The study ran its PCR with 60 Vbeta and 13 Jbeta primers. The data were produced by immunoSEQ multiplex PCR, yet TCRdb's version contains in-frame clones alone and is incomplete. The sample includes about 100,000 clones, around 9.1% of them seen just once. In regard to this clone: As yet, its antigen is unknown.

The clonotype was recovered from a man between 40 and 49 years old in good health and CMV-seropositive. The sequencing input was PBMCs. The chain couples TRBV4-1 to TRBJ2-4, with TRBD1 matching 11 bases. CDR3 sequence (DNA): TGCGCCAGCAGCCAAGGGAGGGGACAGGGGGGGAGCATTCAGTACTTC. Protein product: CASSQGRGQGGSIQYF.